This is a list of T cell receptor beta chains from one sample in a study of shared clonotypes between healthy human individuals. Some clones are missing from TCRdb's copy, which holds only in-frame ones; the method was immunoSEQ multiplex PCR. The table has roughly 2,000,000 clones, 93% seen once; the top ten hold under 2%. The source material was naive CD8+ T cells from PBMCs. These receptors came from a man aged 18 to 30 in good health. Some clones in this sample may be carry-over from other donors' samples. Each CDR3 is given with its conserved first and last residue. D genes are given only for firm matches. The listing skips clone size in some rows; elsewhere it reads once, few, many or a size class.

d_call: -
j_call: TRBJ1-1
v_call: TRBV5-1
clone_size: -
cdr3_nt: TGCGCCAGCAGGGGAAGGGTGAACACTGAAGCTTTCTTT
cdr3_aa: CASRGRVNTEAFF

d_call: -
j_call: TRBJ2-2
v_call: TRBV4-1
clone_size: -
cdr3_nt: TGCGCCAGCAGCCAACTGGCGGGGAACACCGGGGAGCTGTTTTTT
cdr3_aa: CASSQLAGNTGELFF

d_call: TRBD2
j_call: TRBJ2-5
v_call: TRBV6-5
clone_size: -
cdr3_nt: TGTGCCAGCAGTATTCAAGCGGGAGGCAGGGAGACCCAGTACTTC
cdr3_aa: CASSIQAGGRETQYF

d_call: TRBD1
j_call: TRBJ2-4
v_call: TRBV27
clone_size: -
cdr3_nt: TGTGCCAGCAGTACGCTTCCGGGACAGGGGGTCGTTTCGACTCGGTACTTC
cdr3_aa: CASSTLPGQGVVSTRYF

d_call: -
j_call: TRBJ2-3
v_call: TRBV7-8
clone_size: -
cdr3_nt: TGTGCCAGCAGCTTAGCGGTGGGATCCCCACCGGATACGCAGTATTTT
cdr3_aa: CASSLAVGSPPDTQYF

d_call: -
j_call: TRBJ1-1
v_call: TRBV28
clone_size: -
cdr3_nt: TGTGCCAGCAGTCCAGGGACTGAAGCTTTCTTT
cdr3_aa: CASSPGTEAFF

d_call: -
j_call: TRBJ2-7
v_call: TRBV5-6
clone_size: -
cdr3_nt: TGTGCCAGCAGCTTGGATAGGGTCTCCTACGAGCAGTACTTC
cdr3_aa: CASSLDRVSYEQYF

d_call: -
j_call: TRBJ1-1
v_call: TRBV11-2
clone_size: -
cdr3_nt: TGTGCCAGCAGCCCCCGGACGGAAAAAGAAATGAACACTGAAGCTTTCTTT
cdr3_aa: CASSPRTEKEMNTEAFF

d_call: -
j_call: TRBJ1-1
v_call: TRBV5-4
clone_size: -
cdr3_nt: TGTGCCAGCAGCTTGGGGCAGGGCATGAACACTGAAGCTTTCTTT
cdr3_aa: CASSLGQGMNTEAFF

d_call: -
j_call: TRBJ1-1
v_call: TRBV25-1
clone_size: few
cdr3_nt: TGTGCCAGCAGTGACCTGAACACTGAAGCTTTCTTT
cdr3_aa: CASSDLNTEAFF

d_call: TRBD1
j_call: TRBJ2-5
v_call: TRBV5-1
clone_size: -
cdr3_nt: TGCGCCAGCAGCTTGGAAGGGGGCATGTTGGAGACCCAGTACTTC
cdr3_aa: CASSLEGGMLETQYF

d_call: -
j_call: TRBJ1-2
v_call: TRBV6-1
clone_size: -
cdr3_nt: TGTGCCAGCAGTGAAGTATGGGGGCAGGTCGCTTATGGCTACACCTTC
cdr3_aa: CASSEVWGQVAYGYTF

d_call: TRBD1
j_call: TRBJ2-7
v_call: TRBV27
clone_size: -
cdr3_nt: TGTGCCAGCAGTTTAAAAGGGACAGCACCTTCCTACGAGCAGTACTTC
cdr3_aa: CASSLKGTAPSYEQYF

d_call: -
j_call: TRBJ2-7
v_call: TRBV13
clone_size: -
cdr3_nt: TGTGCCAGCAGCTTAGGTACAGGGCCGTACGAGCAGTACTTC
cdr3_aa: CASSLGTGPYEQYF

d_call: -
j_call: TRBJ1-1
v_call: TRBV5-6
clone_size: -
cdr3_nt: TGTGCCAGCAGCCGGGGGGACACTGAAGCTTTCTTT
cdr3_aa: CASSRGDTEAFF

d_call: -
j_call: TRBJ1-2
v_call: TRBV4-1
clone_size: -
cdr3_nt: TGCGCCAGCAGCTTAGGAGCAGGGCTCGTCAACTATGGCTACACCTTC
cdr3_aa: CASSLGAGLVNYGYTF

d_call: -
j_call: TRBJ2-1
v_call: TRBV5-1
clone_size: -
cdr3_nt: TGCGCCAGCAGCCCCACCTGGAGGAGCTCCTACAATGAGCAGTTCTTC
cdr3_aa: CASSPTWRSSYNEQFF

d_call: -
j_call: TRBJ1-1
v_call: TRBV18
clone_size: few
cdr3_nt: TGTGCCAGCTCACTCACTAATGTCATCGGGGACACTGAAGCTTTCTTT
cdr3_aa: CASSLTNVIGDTEAFF

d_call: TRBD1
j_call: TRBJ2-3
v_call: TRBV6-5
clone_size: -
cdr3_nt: TGTGCCAGCAGCCCCGGGACAGGGGTAGGGAATACGCAGTATTTT
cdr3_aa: CASSPGTGVGNTQYF

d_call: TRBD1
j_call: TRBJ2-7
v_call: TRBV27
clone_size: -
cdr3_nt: TGTGCCAGCAGTTTATGGGCAGGGGGCGTCGGCGAGCAGTACTTC
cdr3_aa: CASSLWAGGVGEQYF

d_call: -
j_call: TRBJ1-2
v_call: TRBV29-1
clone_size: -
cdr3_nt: TGCAGCGTTGAACCTCCGACAGGCAGTGGTGGCTACACCTTC
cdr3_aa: CSVEPPTGSGGYTF

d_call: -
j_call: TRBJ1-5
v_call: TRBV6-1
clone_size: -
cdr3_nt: TGTGCCAGCAGCGGGGGGGAAGGCGGGCAGCCCCAGCATTTT
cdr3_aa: CASSGGEGGQPQHF

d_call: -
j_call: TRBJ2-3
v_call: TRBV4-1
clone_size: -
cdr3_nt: TGCGCCAGCAGCCAAGATGGGGGAGGAGATACGCAGTATTTT
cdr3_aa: CASSQDGGGDTQYF

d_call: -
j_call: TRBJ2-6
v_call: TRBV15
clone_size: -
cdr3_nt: TGTGCCACCAGCAGAGTAGGGTCTGGGGCCAACGTCCTGACTTTC
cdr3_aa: CATSRVGSGANVLTF

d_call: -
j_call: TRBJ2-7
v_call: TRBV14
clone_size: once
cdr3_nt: TGTGCCAGCAGCCAGTTCATGGGGGCCTACGAGCAGTACTTC
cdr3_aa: CASSQFMGAYEQYF

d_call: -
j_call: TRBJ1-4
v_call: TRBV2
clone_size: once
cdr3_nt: TGTGCCAGCAGTGAAGCGCTGGAGGGGCTTAATGAAAAACTGTTTTTT
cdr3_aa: CASSEALEGLNEKLFF

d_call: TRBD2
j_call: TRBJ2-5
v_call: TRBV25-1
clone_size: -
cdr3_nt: TGTGCCAGCAGTGAATTCTGGCGGGAGGGAAAAGAGACCCAGTACTTC
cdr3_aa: CASSEFWREGKETQYF

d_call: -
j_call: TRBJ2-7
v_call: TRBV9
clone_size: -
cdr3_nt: TGTGCCAGCAGCGTAGGTACAGGGCGGGACGAGCAGTACTTC
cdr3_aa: CASSVGTGRDEQYF

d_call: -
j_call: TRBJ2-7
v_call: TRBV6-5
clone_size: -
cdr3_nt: TGTGCCAGCAGTTCTGCGGGACTCTACTACGAGCAGTACTTC
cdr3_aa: CASSSAGLYYEQYF

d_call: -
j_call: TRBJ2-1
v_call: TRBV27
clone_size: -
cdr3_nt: TGTGCCAGCAGCTATACCGGGACTGCCAACAATGAGCAGTTCTTC
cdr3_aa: CASSYTGTANNEQFF

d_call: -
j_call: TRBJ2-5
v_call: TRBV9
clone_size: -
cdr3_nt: TGTGCCAGCAGCGGCCCAGGGGAGACCCAGTACTTC
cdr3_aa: CASSGPGETQYF

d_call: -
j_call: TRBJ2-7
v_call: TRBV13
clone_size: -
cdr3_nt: TGTGCCAGCAGCTTAGTTCGGGGAATTAACGAGCAGTACTTC
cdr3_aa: CASSLVRGINEQYF

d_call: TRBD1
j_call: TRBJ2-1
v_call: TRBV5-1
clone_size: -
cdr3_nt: TGCGCCAGCAGCTTGTTTGGACAGGGAAAGTTTTACAATGAGCAGTTCTTC
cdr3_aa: CASSLFGQGKFYNEQFF

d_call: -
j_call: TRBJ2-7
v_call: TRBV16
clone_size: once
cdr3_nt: TGTGCCAGCAGCCCAGCACGGATAACCTACGAGCAGTACTTC
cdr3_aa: CASSPARITYEQYF

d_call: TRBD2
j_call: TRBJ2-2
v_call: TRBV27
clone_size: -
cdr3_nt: TGTGCCAGCAGTTTACTCGGGGGGGCCGGGGAGCTGTTTTTT
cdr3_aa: CASSLLGGAGELFF

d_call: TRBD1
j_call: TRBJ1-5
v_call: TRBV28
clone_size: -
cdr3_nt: TGTGCCAGCAGTTCATCCGGGACAGGGACGCATTTTAGCAATCAGCCCCAGCATTTT
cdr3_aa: CASSSSGTGTHFSNQPQHF

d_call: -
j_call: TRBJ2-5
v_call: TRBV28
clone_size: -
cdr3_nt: TGTGCCAGCAGTTGGGCGCGCCAAGAGACCCAGTACTTC
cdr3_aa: CASSWARQETQYF

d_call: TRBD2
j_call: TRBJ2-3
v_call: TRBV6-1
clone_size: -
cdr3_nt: TGTGCCAGCAGTGAAGATAGCGGGAGGCGGTTCGGTACGCAGTATTTT
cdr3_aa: CASSEDSGRRFGTQYF

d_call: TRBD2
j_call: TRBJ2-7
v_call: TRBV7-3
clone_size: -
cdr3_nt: TGTGCCAGCAGCATCGGGGGGTCTGACTCCTACGAGCAGTACTTC
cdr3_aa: CASSIGGSDSYEQYF

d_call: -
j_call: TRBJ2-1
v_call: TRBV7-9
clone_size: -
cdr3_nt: TGTGCCAGCAGCTTAGGGATGGAAAAGGGAACCTACAATGAGCAGTTCTTC
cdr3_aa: CASSLGMEKGTYNEQFF